This TCR beta chain was found in a study of T-cell memory formation after mild COVID-19. Study-wide results and limits: Clones shrinking from day 15 to 85 showed even CD4/CD8 mixes; later expanders tilted CD4+. CD4+ clones that contracted lay mainly in CM and EM; CD8+ ones lay in EMRA. Pre-infection memory carried some responding clones, suggesting that cross-reactive memory joined.

Germline CDR1 reads MGHRA; CDR2 reads YSYEKL. CDR3 length: 14 amino acids. V was shortened by 1 base and J by 5 bases, with 11 bases between the two germline ends. Points on this clonotype: Its antigen is not known.

TCRdb reanalysed the 5' RACE reads using MiXCR and keeps one entry per CDR3 protein. Of 110,000 or so distinct CDR3 sequences detected, over 20% appear once; the ten largest clones hold under 50%. The V and J genes are TRBV4-1 and TRBJ2-5; D is unclear. What was sequenced was PBMCs or a T cell subset sorted from them (not recorded which). This sequence was found in a man aged 18-30 years who had mild COVID-19 (a few samples of this study predate the infection). Cell type and time point are not known. CDR3 region: CASSQGLEGETQYF. The CDR3, as DNA: TGCGCCAGCAGCCAAGGGCTCGAAGGGGAGACCCAGTACTTC.